The 9 T cell receptor beta chains below were found in one sample sequenced in a study of T cell responses to AZD1222 COVID-19 vaccine. TCRdb's copy holds only in-frame clones and misses some; the assay was immunoSEQ multiplex PCR. Of approximately 160,000 clones listed, 75% to 95% are singletons. The sequencing used peripheral blood, collected on day 0 of AZD1222 vaccination. All receptors derive from an adult in good health.

This clone was counted once. The CDR3 sequence: CASSLNNPRQGLRNYGYTF. The CDR3 DNA sequence: TGTGCCAGCAGCTTAAACAATCCCCGACAGGGTCTTAGGAACTATGGCTACACCTTC. This chain links TRBV11-3 with TRBJ1-2; 7 nucleotides line up with TRBD1. The CDR3 loop spans 19 amino acids. Trimming cost V 2 bases and J 2 bases; bases outside gene matches: 17. Germline assignment: CDR1 SGHNT and CDR2 YENEEA.

This sequence joins TRBV19 and TRBJ1-4, with unresolved D. From germline, CDR1 is LNHDA and CDR2 SQIVND (reference sequence). V was clipped by 3 bases and J by 8 bases, with 13 bases between them. The CDR3 contains 14 residues. Here the CDR3 DNA reads TGTGCCAGTAGTATGTTAAGAGGGATCGAAAAACTGTTTTTT. Translating gives CASSMLRGIEKLFF.

V usage is TRBV15 and J usage is TRBJ1-6, with a tentative D call TRBD1 (5 bases). Germline lookup yields CDR1 LNHNV and CDR2 YYDKDF (reference sequence). The CDR3 has 13 amino acids. The V end lost 6 bases, the J end lost 8 bases, and 11 bases lay between the germline ends. CDR3 loop: CATRWQGDSPLHF. As DNA, the CDR3 is TGTGCCACCAGGTGGCAGGGTGATTCACCCCTCCACTTT. Drawing the rest from reference TRBV15 and TRBJ1-6, the complete variable domain is DAMVIQNPRYQVTQFGKPVTLSCSQTLNHNVMYWYQQKSSQAPKLLFHYYDKDFNNEADTPDNFQSRRPNTSFCFLDIRSPGLGDTAMYLCATRWQGDSPLHFGNGTRLTVT.

V gene TRBV2 combines with J gene TRBJ1-4, with D uncertain. Germline CDR1 reads SNHLY; CDR2 reads FYNNEI. This CDR3 has 13 amino acids. Trimming took 6 bases from V and 2 from J, leaving 7 bases between them. The CDR3 DNA reads TGTGCCAGCAGGGCCGGGACTAATGAAAAACTGTTTTTT. Protein: CASRAGTNEKLFF.

The chain has TRBV24-1 and TRBJ2-1; no clear D gene. The V end was cut by 7 bases, the J end by 4 bases, with 7 bases between. CDR1 KGHDR and CDR2 SFDVKD come from the germline V gene. The CDR3 contains 12 residues. The CDR3 here is CATSGDYNEQFF. Here the CDR3 DNA reads TGTGCCACCAGCGGAGATTACAATGAGCAGTTCTTC.

This rearrangement joins TRBV6-5 to TRBJ1-5, with D tentatively TRBD1 (5 bases). The V end lost 7 bases, the J end lost 4 bases, and 14 bases lay between the germline ends. Germline CDR1 and CDR2: MNHEY and SVGAGI. The CDR3 totals 14 residues. CDR3 protein: CASTSGQQNQPQHF. The CDR3 nucleotides are TGTGCCAGCACGTCGGGGCAGCAAAATCAGCCCCAGCATTTT.

V and J are TRBV5-1 and TRBJ2-3, with a tentative D call TRBD2 (5 bases). V lost 0 bases and J 6 bases, leaving 23 bases between the germline ends. The CDR3 runs to 18 residues. CDR1 and CDR2 from the germline V gene are SGHRS and YFSETQ. The CDR3, as DNA: TGCGCCAGCAGCTTGGAGGGCCTGCTAGGGAGAATGGCGGATACGCAGTATTTT. It codes for CASSLEGLLGRMADTQYF.

The chain links TRBV7-3 to TRBJ1-2; TRBD1 aligns across 7 bases. From germline, CDR1 is SGHTA and CDR2 FQGTGA. There are 13 residues in the CDR3. Germline trimming cut 6 bases from V and 7 bases from J; bases unmatched to any gene: 8. The CDR3 region is CASSSDRIGGYTF. The CDR3 DNA follows: TGTGCCAGCAGTTCGGACAGGATCGGTGGCTACACCTTC.

This clone was seen a few times. This chain links TRBV9 with TRBJ2-1; 9 bases map to TRBD2. Trimming removed 6 bases from V and 6 bases from J; junction bases left unmatched: 7. This CDR3 has 14 residues. Germline CDR1 SGDLS, CDR2 YYNGEE. The CDR3 nucleotides read TGTGCCAGCACCCCGGCGGGAGGGGCCAATGAGCAGTTCTTC. Residues: CASTPAGGANEQFF.